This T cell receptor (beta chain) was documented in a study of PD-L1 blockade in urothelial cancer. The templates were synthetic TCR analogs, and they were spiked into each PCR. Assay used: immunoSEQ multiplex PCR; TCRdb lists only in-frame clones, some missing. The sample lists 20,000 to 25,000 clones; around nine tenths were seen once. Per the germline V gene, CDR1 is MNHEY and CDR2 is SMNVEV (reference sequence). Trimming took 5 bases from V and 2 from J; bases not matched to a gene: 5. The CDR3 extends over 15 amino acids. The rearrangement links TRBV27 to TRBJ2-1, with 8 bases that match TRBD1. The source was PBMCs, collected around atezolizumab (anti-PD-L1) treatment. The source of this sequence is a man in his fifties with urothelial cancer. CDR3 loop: CASSQDRDTYNEQFF. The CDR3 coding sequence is TGTGCCAGCAGTCAGGACAGGGATACCTACAATGAGCAGTTCTTC.